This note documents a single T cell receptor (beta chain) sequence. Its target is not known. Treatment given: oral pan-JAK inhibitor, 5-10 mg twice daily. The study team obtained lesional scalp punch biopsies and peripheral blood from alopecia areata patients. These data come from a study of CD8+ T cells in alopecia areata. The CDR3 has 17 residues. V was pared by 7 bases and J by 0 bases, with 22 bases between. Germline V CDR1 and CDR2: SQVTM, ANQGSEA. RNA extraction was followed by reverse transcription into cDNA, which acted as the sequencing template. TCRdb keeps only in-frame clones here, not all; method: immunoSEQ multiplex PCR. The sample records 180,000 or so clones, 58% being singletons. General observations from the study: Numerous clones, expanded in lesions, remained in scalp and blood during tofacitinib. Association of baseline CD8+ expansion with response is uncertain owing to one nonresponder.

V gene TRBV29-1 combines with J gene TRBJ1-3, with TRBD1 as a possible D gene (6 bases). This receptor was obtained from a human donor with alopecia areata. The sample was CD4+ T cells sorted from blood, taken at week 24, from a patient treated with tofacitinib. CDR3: CSANGGPGDLSGNTIYF. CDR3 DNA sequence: TGCAGCGCCAATGGAGGTCCAGGGGACCTCTCTGGAAACACCATATATTTT.